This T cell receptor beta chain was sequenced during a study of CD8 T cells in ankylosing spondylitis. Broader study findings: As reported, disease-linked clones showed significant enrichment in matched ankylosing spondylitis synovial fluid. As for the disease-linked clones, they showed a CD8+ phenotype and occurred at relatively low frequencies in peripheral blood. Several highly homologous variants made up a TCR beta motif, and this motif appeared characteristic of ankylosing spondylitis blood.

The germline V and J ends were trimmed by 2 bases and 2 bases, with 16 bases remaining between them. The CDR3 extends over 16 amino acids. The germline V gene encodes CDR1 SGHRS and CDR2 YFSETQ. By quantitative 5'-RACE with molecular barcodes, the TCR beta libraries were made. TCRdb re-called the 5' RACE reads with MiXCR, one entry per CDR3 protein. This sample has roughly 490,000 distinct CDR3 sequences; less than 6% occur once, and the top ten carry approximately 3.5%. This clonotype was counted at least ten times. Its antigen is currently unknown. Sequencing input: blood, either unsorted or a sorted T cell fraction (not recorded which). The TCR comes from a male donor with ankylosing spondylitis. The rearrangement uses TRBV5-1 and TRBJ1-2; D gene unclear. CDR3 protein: CASSLQGMGLNYGYTF. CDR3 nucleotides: TGCGCCAGCAGCTTACAAGGGATGGGTTTGAACTATGGCTACACCTTC.